This TCR beta chain came from a study of cytomegalovirus exposure and HLA in healthy donors. It was with 60 Vbeta and 13 Jbeta primers that the PCR ran. Using immunoSEQ multiplex PCR, the repertoire was profiled, and TCRdb retains in-frame clones only, with some absent. The sample shows 150,000 to 200,000 clones, roughly four fifths of them seen only once. CDR1 is MDHEN and CDR2 is SYDVKM in the germline V gene. V gave up 2 bases and J gave up 7 bases; unmatched junction bases: 5. The CDR3 length is 15 residues. Sequenced material: PBMCs. This clonotype was sampled from a man younger than 45 in good health and CMV-seronegative. The V gene is TRBV28, the J gene TRBJ1-2; the match to TRBD1 covers 12 bases. CDR3 loop: CASSLIGTGGSGYTF. In DNA, the CDR3 is TGTGCCAGCAGTTTAATCGGGACAGGGGGCTCTGGCTACACCTTC.